This T cell receptor (beta chain) is drawn from a study of blood T cell repertoires in COVID-19. Study background: Italy, Spain and the United States were the sources of the convalescent and acute COVID-19 samples.

Germline CDR1 MDHEN, CDR2 SYDVKM. This CDR3 spans 16 amino acids. The ends lost 8 bases at V and 12 bases at J; junction bases unmatched: 20. In the study's own analysis: Estimation of nucleated cell counts relied on the amplification of reference gene primers. Some clones are missing from TCRdb's copy, which holds only in-frame ones; the method was immunoSEQ multiplex PCR. That table gives V, J and clone size, and the DNA gave D and trimming. The data show about 200,000 clones, with roughly 86% seen just once and 5.6% held by the top ten. Sample: PBMCs or T cells enriched from blood (not recorded which). This receptor was identified in a man in his forties with acute COVID-19. This rearrangement joins TRBV28 to TRBJ2-1; 9 bases are shared with TRBD2. The CDR3 protein is CASSLLDVAGAKWQFF. The CDR3 DNA sequence: TGTGCCAGCTCCCTCCTGGATGTAGCGGGAGCTAAATGGCAGTTCTTC. Together with reference TRBV28 and TRBJ2-1, the CDR3 gives the full variable domain: DVKVTQSSRYLVKRTGEKVFLECVQDMDHENMFWYRQDPGLGLRLIYFSYDVKMKEKGDIPEGYSVSREKKERFSLILESASTNQTSMYLCASSLLDVAGAKWQFFGPGTRLTVL.